The 28 T cell receptor beta chains listed next were all sequenced from one sample in a study of CXCR3-negative and CXCR3-positive naive CD8 T cells (dated by TCRdb to the late 2010s). Antigen specificity for these receptors is unknown. Findings and caveats that apply to the study as a whole: TRB CDR3s from CXCR3-positive naive cells showed higher hydrophobicity (lower Kidera factor 4), lower energy, and higher strength and volume indices than CXCR3-negative naive cells.

The run used a NextSeq 550. The Human TCR Profiling Kit (MiLaboratory) was used to make UMI-labeled 5' RACE TRB cDNA libraries. TCRdb reprocessed the reads, and each CDR3 protein sequence is entered once, without DNA. This sample's listing comprises some 100,000 distinct CDR3 sequences. The ten largest clones add up to less than 0.4% of the sample. Material for sequencing was naive CXCR3+ CD8+ T cells from blood. The cell subset or site label, as the study defines it: CD45RO-CCR7+CD27+CD95- naive CD8+ T cells expressing CXCR3 (TNR3+). The source is a human donor in good health. Some clones in this sample may be carry-over from other donors' samples.

The V gene is TRBV2, the J gene TRBJ1-2; TCRdb calls TRBD1, which cannot be checked without DNA. This CDR3 has 15 amino acids. Germline V gene lookup returns CDR1 SNHLY and CDR2 FYNNEI. The CDR3 spells CASSEAWGASYGYTF.

The CDR3 reads CAAAPGTGELFF. This chain uses TRBV6-9 with TRBJ2-2. The CDR3 runs 12 residues. Germline V CDR1 and CDR2: MNHGY, SVAAGI.

The chain employs TRBV7-9 and TRBJ1-6; TCRdb lists TRBD1, though no DNA is available to test this call. In germline, CDR1 is SEHNR, CDR2 FQNEAQ (reference sequence). The CDR3 extends over 14 amino acids. This chain's CDR3 is CASSTDSANSPLHF.

The V gene is TRBV24-1, the J gene TRBJ2-1; TCRdb gives TRBD1 as the D gene, but with no DNA this cannot be confirmed. CDR1 KGHDR and CDR2 SFDVKD come from the germline V gene. This CDR3 has 13 residues. CDR3 sequence reads: CATSDPPSHEQFF.

V usage is TRBV6-5 and J usage is TRBJ2-3. This CDR3 is 15 amino acids long. Germline CDR1 is MNHEY and CDR2 is SVGAGI. The CDR3 protein is CASSYEASVMNTQYF.

The V call is TRBV9, the J call TRBJ2-7. The CDR3 length is 13 residues. Germline CDR1 is SGDLS and CDR2 is YYNGEE. CDR3 region: CASSQSLDYEQYF.

The gene calls are TRBV29-1 and TRBJ2-1; lacking DNA, the TRBD2 call made by TCRdb goes unchecked. Germline V gene data show CDR1 as SQVTM and CDR2 as ANQGSEA. This CDR3 is 14 amino acids long. CDR3 sequence: CSATGLALGNEQFF.

This chain links TRBV7-9 with TRBJ2-2. The CDR3 has 16 residues. The germline V gene encodes CDR1 SEHNR and CDR2 FQNEAQ (reference sequence). The CDR3 protein is CASSPDPMGYTGELFF.

The chain carries TRBV6-2 or TRBV6-3 and TRBJ2-7. Germline assignment: CDR1 MNHEY and CDR2 SVGEGT. The CDR3 contains 14 residues. CDR3 in amino acids: CASSYQEGNYEQYF.

The chain has TRBV4-3 and TRBJ2-7; TCRdb calls TRBD1, which cannot be checked without DNA. The CDR3 sequence is 14 residues long. Germline V gene lookup returns CDR1 LGHNA and CDR2 YSLEER. CDR3 residues: CASSPDRGNYEQYF.

The CDR3 protein is CASSSGTVHEQFF. V is TRBV5-1 and J is TRBJ2-1. CDR1 is SGHRS and CDR2 is YFSETQ in the germline V gene. The CDR3 is 13 residues long.

The V call is TRBV13, the J call TRBJ2-7; the TCRdb D gene call, TRBD1, has no DNA to confirm it. The CDR3 is made up of 14 amino acids. Germline V gene data show CDR1 as PRHDT and CDR2 as FYEKMQ (reference sequence). The CDR3 reads CASSFSGVSHEQYF.

This rearrangement joins TRBV6-1 to TRBJ2-7. The length of the CDR3 is 15 residues. Germline V CDR1 and CDR2: MNHNS, SASEGT. The CDR3 region is CASSEIRTPSYEQYF.

CDR3 in amino acids: CASSPYRGHEQFF. The V call is TRBV5-1, the J call TRBJ2-1; TCRdb names TRBD1, which stays unverified in the absence of DNA. Germline CDR1 is SGHRS and CDR2 is YFSETQ. The CDR3 has 13 amino acids. The whole variable domain, filled in from reference TRBV5-1 and TRBJ2-1, reads KAGVTQTPRYLIKTRGQQVTLSCSPISGHRSVSWYQQTPGQGLQFLFEYFSETQRNKGNFPGRFSGRQFSNSRSEMNVSTLELGDSALYLCASSPYRGHEQFFGPGTRLTVL.

V and J are TRBV7-8 and TRBJ2-7; TCRdb's assignment of TRBD1 cannot be checked, as there is no DNA. The CDR3 extends over 17 amino acids. CDR1 and CDR2 (germline): SGHVS, FQNEAQ. CDR3 in amino acids: CASSGGTGVSWVYEQYF.

V gene TRBV7-2 combines with J gene TRBJ2-7; TCRdb's D gene call, TRBD1, goes unchecked for lack of DNA. The CDR3 has 16 residues. Per the germline V gene, CDR1 is SGHTA and CDR2 is FQGNSA. The CDR3 is CASSLGVWGSPYEQYF.

The gene calls are TRBV28 and TRBJ2-1; TCRdb proposes TRBD2, but this gene call is untestable without DNA. This CDR3 has 16 residues. Per germline, CDR1 MDHEN and CDR2 SYDVKM. The CDR3 spells CASRELGLALDNEQFF.

The chain links TRBV29-1 to TRBJ2-2; the D gene TCRdb calls, TRBD1, cannot be checked with no DNA. The CDR3 consists of 16 residues. The germline CDR1 and CDR2 sequences are SQVTM and ANQGSEA. CDR3 region: CSASPPGQGNTGELFF.

The chain combines TRBV7-6 with TRBJ1-1; TCRdb selects TRBD1, and the lack of DNA leaves this call unchecked. CDR3 length: 14 amino acids. CDR1 is SGHVS, CDR2 FNYEAQ, per germline. The CDR3 loop is CASTRTGGDTEAFF.

The chain carries TRBV28 and TRBJ1-3. The CDR3 runs 14 residues. The germline V gene encodes CDR1 MDHEN and CDR2 SYDVKM. CDR3 protein: CASRDVYEGNTIYF.

This chain uses TRBV19 with TRBJ2-7. This CDR3 has 12 amino acids. CDR1 and CDR2 from the germline V gene are LNHDA and SQIVND (reference sequence). The CDR3 here is CATQIGINEQYF. Using reference TRBV19 and TRBJ2-7 for the parts outside the CDR3, the full variable domain is DGGITQSPKYLFRKEGQNVTLSCEQNLNHDAMYWYRQDPGQGLRLIYYSQIVNDFQKGDIAEGYSVSREKKESFPLTVTSAQKNPTAFYLCATQIGINEQYFGPGTRLTVT.

The rearrangement links TRBV18 to TRBJ1-6; TCRdb reports TRBD1, a call that lacks DNA to check it against. This CDR3 contains 15 residues. Looked up from germline, CDR1 is KGHSH and CDR2 is LQKENI. This chain's CDR3 is CASSAGTGENSPLHF.

The V and J genes are TRBV20-1 and TRBJ2-3; absent DNA, TCRdb's TRBD1 call cannot be checked. The CDR3 has 16 amino acids. Germline loops: CDR1 DFQATT, CDR2 SNEGSKA (reference sequence). CDR3 loop: CSARPPRGDRTDTQYF.

V usage is TRBV28 and J usage is TRBJ2-7; the D gene TCRdb calls, TRBD1, cannot be checked with no DNA. CDR3 length equals 16 residues. Germline-derived CDR1 and CDR2 are MDHEN and SYDVKM. The CDR3 sequence is CASSLWTGAPQSEQYF. Full variable domain (outside the CDR3, taken from reference TRBV28 and TRBJ2-7): DVKVTQSSRYLVKRTGEKVFLECVQDMDHENMFWYRQDPGLGLRLIYFSYDVKMKEKGDIPEGYSVSREKKERFSLILESASTNQTSMYLCASSLWTGAPQSEQYFGPGTRLTVT.

The chain couples TRBV9 to TRBJ2-2. The CDR3 has 15 amino acids. From germline, CDR1 is SGDLS and CDR2 YYNGEE. This chain's CDR3 is CASSVEMTDTGELFF.

This chain connects TRBV4-2 to TRBJ2-7. The CDR3 is made up of 15 amino acids. Germline loops: CDR1 LGHNA, CDR2 YNFKEQ. CDR3 region: CASSQDAVAAYEQYF.

The J gene is TRBJ2-1, the V gene TRBV12-3 or TRBV12-4; the TCRdb D gene call, TRBD1, has no DNA to confirm it. The CDR3 extends over 15 amino acids. The CDR3 sequence: CASSFGLAGVTEQFF.

The genes are TRBV10-3 and TRBJ1-2. CDR1 and CDR2 from the germline V gene are ENHRY and SYGVKD. The CDR3 has 14 amino acids. The chain's CDR3 is CAISESPQANGYTF.